The clone carrying this T cell receptor beta chain was counted many times. Germline V gene data show CDR1 as SNHLY and CDR2 as FYNNEI. After removal of 6 bases from V and 7 bases from J, the junction contained 13 bases not matched to a gene. The CDR3 is made up of 16 amino acids. This sample is part of a study of response to subunit inactivated influenza vaccine. TCRdb re-called the RT-PCR reads through MiXCR, storing one row per CDR3 protein. The sample has some 200,000 distinct CDR3 sequences, approximately 12% seen once. The same data also contributed to another study, on T cells expressing NK-cell markers. Turning to that study: Libraries used 5'RACE template switching adding universal primer site and UMIs. Sorted T-cell subsets CD3+CD56+NKG2C+, CD3+CD56+NKG2C- and CD3+CD56-NKG2C+ were TCR beta-sequenced. The authors sequenced eight donors, of whom seven were HCMV-seropositive and one was seronegative. Within several experiments, an anti-gamma-delta TCR antibody kept the sorting limited to alpha-beta TCR T cells. The study found dominant NKG2C+ clonotypes at about 1.0-7.5% of CD8+ T cells in about six donors.

The sequencing here drew on CD8+ T cells sorted from PBMCs, taken 11 to 12 days after vaccination. The source is a man in his fifties who received an inactivated influenza vaccine. V is TRBV2 and J is TRBJ2-1; 9 nucleotides match TRBD2. The DNA of the CDR3 is TGTGCCAGCAGCCCGAGGGGCGGGAGGGCTTGGAATGAGCAGTTCTTC. Translated, it gives CASSPRGGRAWNEQFF.